Here is one T cell receptor beta chain with its context. Its antigen has not been determined. No base quality values were provided; no much bigger clone lies one nucleotide off. This entry comes from a study of blood T cell repertoires in COVID-19 (TCRdb year 2020). At the level of the whole study: Samples covering the acute and convalescent phases of COVID-19 were provided by collaborators in the United States, Italy and Spain. The prospective study material was composed of cDNA or gDNA derived from T cells, B-cell-depleted T cells, or PBMCs. The dataset comprised deeply sampled blood TCRbeta repertoires from subjects exposed to, actively infected with, or recovered from COVID-19. The repertoires were made available in a free public database intended to serve as a resource for research on the immune response to SARS-CoV-2. The samples were drawn from the first 160 participants of the ongoing ImmuneRACE study and from under 1,500 subjects provided by 6 global collaborators. Sample metadata almost always included a de-identified subject ID, COVID-19 status, age in years and sex. Where available, HLA class I and class II types were obtained from metadata supplied by the sample provider rather than from assay-based typing. Study-wide findings and limitations: Clinical and demographic metadata were provided uncurated, with the amount varying by source and participant.

Participants in the prospective study were aged about 18 to 95 years, lived in over 20 United States geographic areas, and enrolled through a virtual design. Cohort assignment in the prospective study relied on participant-reported clinical history from a screening survey and a study questionnaire. Exposed participants had been in contact with someone with a PCR-confirmed or clinician-diagnosed COVID-19 case within 2 weeks of study entry. Mobile phlebotomists in the prospective study collected whole blood, serum and a nasopharyngeal or oropharyngeal swab from every participant. Prospective study participants could optionally give additional blood draws and questionnaires over an approximately 2-month period. Before DNA extraction, blood samples from the prospective study were shipped at room temperature or frozen. CDR1 and CDR2 are read off the germline V gene as SGHRS and YFSETQ. V trim: 3 bases; J trim: 0 bases; unmatched bases: 12. From cysteine to phenylalanine, the CDR3 is 18 amino acids long. The only DNA kept is the CDR3, 54 bases in frame from the first base.

The immunoSEQ Assay, a bias-controlled multiplex PCR, was used to amplify TCRbeta CDR3 regions from genomic DNA. On the study's bioinformatics: Nucleated cell counts per sample were estimated from amplification of reference gene primers within the assay. Sequence reads were collapsed and filtered to measure the absolute abundance of every unique TCRbeta CDR3 rearrangement. For each sample, productive Simpson clonality was calculated as the square root of Simpson's diversity index across productive rearrangements. Sourced from immuneACCESS, this table was stored by TCRdb with only in-frame sequences that have V and J called. A share of the clones is absent; for the studies checked, an unresolved V gene accounts for under half, and the remainder has no known explanation. V and J calls and clone size are as listed in that table; D and trimming were resolved from the DNA. Here the sample has 400,000 to 500,000 clones; over 75% occur a single time. Of the sample, 1.2% to 1.5% is held by the ten largest clones.

The TCR originated in a woman between 18 and 30 years old who had been exposed to COVID-19. Source material: PBMCs or T cells enriched from blood (not recorded which). Here the chain combines TRBV5-1 and TRBJ1-1; 9 nucleotides in the junction match TRBD1. The CDR3 loop reads CASSSGTGPGLMNTEAFF. The nucleotide sequence reads TGCGCCAGCAGCTCCGGGACAGGGCCTGGGCTTATGAACACTGAAGCTTTCTTT.